This is a list of T cell receptor beta chains from one sample in a study of Ad26.COV2.S vaccination and SARS-CoV-2 variants. Data came from immunoSEQ multiplex PCR; TCRdb stores just in-frame clones and leaves some out. The repertoire holds about 680,000 clones, with roughly nine tenths as singletons. Sequences were derived from peripheral blood, sampled in a trial of Ad26.COV2.S vaccine versus placebo. Receptor source: a person aged 18-60 years who received the Ad26.COV2.S COVID-19 vaccine or a placebo. CDR3s include the opening cysteine and the closing phenylalanine or tryptophan. Fields, in order: V gene, D gene, CDR3 protein. The D gene is left open where the match is weak.

>TRBV7-9|.
CASSFQQGGSYEQYF
>TRBV24-1|TRBD1
CATSALDRGYQETQYF
>TRBV7-6|.
CASSWVALFKRYGYTF
>TRBV5-1|.
CASTAQVTGTEAFF
>TRBV2|TRBD2
CASGGGLATQETQYF
>TRBV30|.
CAWSTGQETQYF
>TRBV7-7|.
CASSLAPQETQYF
>TRBV27|.
CASSLAAPGSYNSPLHF
>TRBV29-1|TRBD2
CSVEWGGTEETQYF
>TRBV5-5|TRBD1
CASSRQGWNTEAFF
>TRBV7-2|.
CASSPPGQGYRRELFF
>TRBV5-4|.
CASSRGVNQETQYF
>TRBV29-1|.
CSVDRGVTEAFF
>TRBV29-1|TRBD1
CSADRGDATEAFF
>TRBV30|.
CAWGDNEQFF
>TRBV24-1|.
CATSEELNYGYTF
>TRBV19|TRBD2
CASSIRLGGITSGRRSYNEQFF
>TRBV14|.
CASSQVRGTEAFF
>TRBV18|.
CASSPTDTQYF
>TRBV10-3|.
CAIRAPMATTGNEQFF
>TRBV2|TRBD2
CASGTSGRTIADEQYF
>TRBV30|TRBD2
CAWSVRGGSQYF
>TRBV9|.
CASSVGGSPGVTQQYF
>TRBV6-5|.
CASQNSRGSTGELFF
>TRBV14|.
CASSQGLQETQYF
>TRBV11-2|TRBD1
CASSLTGTADQPQHF
>TRBV12-3/TRBV12-4|TRBD1
CATSRVGTGEYTF
>TRBV3-1/TRBV3-2|.
CASSLNRGTQYF
>TRBV5-4|.
CASSLGSTDTQYF
>TRBV7-2|TRBD1
CASSESQGALYGYTF
>TRBV25-1|TRBD2
CASSDPTSGSAGELFF
>TRBV3-1/TRBV3-2|.
CASSLLYEQYF
>TRBV18|.
CASSTDGDTGELFF
>TRBV7-2|.
CASSLVPGGYEQYF